The sequence of this T cell receptor (beta chain) was determined in a study of T cells in Graves' hyperthyroidism and ophthalmopathy. About the research overall: Peripheral blood samples were taken at initial diagnosis, prior to any treatment.

Graves' hyperthyroidism without ophthalmopathy progression within 18 months was termed stable. Many counts were recorded for this clonotype. This CDR3 spans 12 amino acids. Germline CDR1 reads MNHNS; CDR2 reads SASEGT. Trimming took off 7 bases at V and 6 bases at J, with 13 bases between the two ends. The CDR3 regions of TCR beta were amplified from RNA transcripts. The HTBI primer set served for first-round RT-PCR of the TCR CDR3. TCRdb independently ran MiXCR on the multiplex PCR reads; one entry per CDR3 protein. The sample consists of about 590,000 distinct CDR3 sequences, around a sixth of them appearing once.

The sequence was obtained from a woman aged 30 to 39 with Graves' hyperthyroidism. Sequenced: blood. The chain employs TRBV6-1 and TRBJ2-7; no definite D call. CDR3 sequence reads: CASMRTPPEQYF. As DNA, the CDR3 is TGTGCCAGCATGAGGACGCCCCCCGAGCAGTACTTC.